The 26 T cell receptor beta chains below were found in one sample sequenced in a study of cytomegalovirus exposure and HLA in healthy donors. Clones were read by immunoSEQ multiplex PCR, and TCRdb kept only the in-frame ones, dropping some. The table has fewer than 350,000 clones, 88% seen once; the top ten hold over 0.85%. The sequenced material came from PBMCs. The source of these receptors is a woman aged 18-29 years in good health and CMV-seronegative.

The rearrangement joins TRBV6-6 to TRBJ1-1; D unclear. This CDR3 is built from 14 residues. Germline loops: CDR1 MNHNY, CDR2 SVGAGI (reference sequence). V shed 2 bases and J shed 0 bases, with 7 bases lying between them. In nucleotides, the CDR3 is TGTGCCAGCAGTTACACCGGGTTGAACACTGAAGCTTTCTTT. Protein sequence: CASSYTGLNTEAFF.

This clone was picked up one time. The V and J genes are TRBV7-2 and TRBJ1-2; no firm D call. V dropped 1 base and J dropped 4 bases, with 19 bases sitting between them. The CDR3 length is 17 residues. Germline V gene lookup returns CDR1 SGHTA and CDR2 FQGNSA. The CDR3 here is CASSLVLSGANFYGYTF. The CDR3 region has the DNA TGTGCCAGCAGCTTAGTGCTCTCGGGAGCCAACTTCTATGGCTACACCTTC.

This chain uses TRBV9 with TRBJ2-1, with 8 bases identical to TRBD2. The CDR3 is 17 amino acids. After removal of 1 base from V and 6 bases from J, the junction contained 12 bases not matched to a gene. Germline values: CDR1 SGDLS, CDR2 YYNGEE. The CDR3 region is CASSVPPERREVNEQFF. The CDR3 DNA sequence: TGTGCCAGCAGCGTACCCCCCGAGCGGCGGGAGGTCAATGAGCAGTTCTTC.

V is TRBV27 and J is TRBJ2-7; D may be TRBD2 (5 bases). The CDR3 covers 15 residues. The germline gives CDR1 MNHEY, CDR2 SMNVEV (reference sequence). V lost 1 base, J lost 3 bases, and 13 bases lay in between. The chain's CDR3 is CASSLYPSRIYEQYF. CDR3 sequence (DNA): TGTGCCAGCAGTTTATATCCTAGCAGGATCTACGAGCAGTACTTC.

Comments on this clone: The sample has other DNA sequences that encode this CDR3 too. The rearrangement links TRBV5-1 to TRBJ2-5; D remains unclear. CDR3 length equals 13 residues. Trimming took off 3 bases at V and 1 base at J, with 7 bases between the two ends. Looked up from germline, CDR1 is SGHRS and CDR2 is YFSETQ. The CDR3, as DNA: TGCGCCAGCAGCTCCCTGCGCCAAGAGACCCAGTACTTC. It encodes CASSSLRQETQYF. Filled out from reference TRBV5-1 and TRBJ2-5, the complete variable domain reads KAGVTQTPRYLIKTRGQQVTLSCSPISGHRSVSWYQQTPGQGLQFLFEYFSETQRNKGNFPGRFSGRQFSNSRSEMNVSTLELGDSALYLCASSSLRQETQYFGPGTRLLVL.

This chain links TRBV10-3 with TRBJ2-2; D might be TRBD2 (6 bases). Trimming stripped 9 bases from V and 0 bases from J, with 23 bases between. The CDR3 is 18 amino acids. CDR1 ENHRY and CDR2 SYGVKD come from the germline V gene. CDR3 loop: CAIPRDLASIANTGELFF. CDR3 in DNA: TGTGCCATTCCCCGGGACTTAGCTTCAATCGCGAACACCGGGGAGCTGTTTTTT.

This chain uses TRBV28 with TRBJ2-2; 13 bases line up with TRBD2. This CDR3 spans 19 amino acids. The ends lost 6 bases at V and 1 base at J; junction bases unmatched: 11. Germline CDR1 reads MDHEN; CDR2 reads SYDVKM. The CDR3 reads CASSHPGLAGLGNTGELFF. CDR3 sequence (DNA): TGTGCCAGCAGCCACCCGGGACTAGCGGGATTAGGGAACACCGGGGAGCTGTTTTTT.

This sequence joins TRBV2 and TRBJ1-5, with a tentative D call TRBD1 (5 bases). With 8 bases removed from V and 3 bases from J, the gap between germline ends came to 11 bases. The CDR3 totals 13 residues. Germline V gene lookup returns CDR1 SNHLY and CDR2 FYNNEI. Here the CDR3 reads CASGGGYNQPQHF. In nucleotides, the CDR3 is TGTGCCAGCGGGGGGGGATACAATCAGCCCCAGCATTTT.

J is TRBJ1-2 and V is TRBV6-5; 8 bases agree with TRBD1. Trimming cost V 4 bases and J 4 bases; bases outside gene matches: 8. Germline-derived CDR1 and CDR2 are MNHEY and SVGAGI. This CDR3 region has 15 residues. This CDR3 reads CASSSPGQGSYGYTF. The CDR3 nucleotides are TGTGCCAGCAGTTCGCCCGGACAGGGCTCCTATGGCTACACCTTC.

This chain connects TRBV9 to TRBJ2-5; 7 bases line up with TRBD2. There are 17 residues in the CDR3. V shed 4 bases, J shed 4 bases, and the junction held 16 bases outside the gene matches. The germline CDR1 and CDR2 sequences are SGDLS and YYNGEE. This CDR3 reads CASSPRGKRDSPETQYF. As DNA, the CDR3 is TGTGCCAGCAGCCCTCGGGGGAAGCGGGATAGTCCAGAGACCCAGTACTTC.

This clone was recorded only once. CDR3 coding DNA: TGTGCCAGCAGAAATTCAGGGACAGGCATTTTAGACGAGCAGTACTTC. Its protein is CASRNSGTGILDEQYF. V is TRBV6-6 and J is TRBJ2-7; 8 bases line up with TRBD1. The germline gives CDR1 MNHNY, CDR2 SVGAGI (reference sequence). The trim removed 6 bases at V and 5 bases at J, leaving 15 bases unmatched. The CDR3 spans 16 residues.

This clone was observed a few times. The rearrangement uses TRBV4-3 and TRBJ2-7; 8 positions match TRBD1. The germline CDR1 and CDR2 sequences are LGHNA and YSLEER. The CDR3 covers 15 residues. With V trimmed by 3 bases and J by 5 bases, 9 bases remained unmatched. Written as DNA, the CDR3 is TGCGCCAGCAGCCAGACGGACAGGGAAGTCCACGAGCAGTACTTC. Protein product: CASSQTDREVHEQYF.

This chain joins TRBV28 and TRBJ2-4; 9 bases are a match to TRBD2. There are 14 residues in the CDR3. V lost 3 bases and J lost 6; bases outside the gene matches: 3. The germline V gene encodes CDR1 MDHEN and CDR2 SYDVKM. In nucleotides, the CDR3 is TGTGCCAGCAGTTTTAGCGGGAGTGCAAACATTCAGTACTTC. Its protein product is CASSFSGSANIQYF.

The V call is TRBV19, the J call TRBJ2-7; 8 nucleotides match TRBD2. The CDR3 extends over 15 amino acids. The V and J ends lost 3 bases and 2 bases, in that order; junction bases with no gene match: 6. The V gene's germline CDR1 is LNHDA and CDR2 SQIVND (reference sequence). As DNA, the CDR3 is TGTGCCAGTAGTATGACTAGCGCGCCAACCTACGAGCAGTACTTC. Its protein product is CASSMTSAPTYEQYF.

The chain couples TRBV19 to TRBJ2-1; no clear D gene. The germline V gene has CDR1 LNHDA and CDR2 SQIVND (reference sequence). The V end was cut by 6 bases, the J end by 0 bases, with 6 bases between. The CDR3 loop spans 13 amino acids. Here the CDR3 reads CASSPSSYNEQFF. For the CDR3, the DNA is TGTGCCAGTAGCCCGAGCTCCTACAATGAGCAGTTCTTC.

This chain joins TRBV7-8 and TRBJ2-1, with no clear D. Per germline, CDR1 SGHVS and CDR2 FQNEAQ. This CDR3 contains 11 residues. Trimming left V 4 bases short and J 9 bases short, with 7 bases between. The CDR3 protein is CASSSPVEQFF. The CDR3 bases are TGTGCCAGCAGCTCGCCGGTTGAGCAGTTCTTC.

In its sample, this clone was seen once. The CDR3 here is CASSLRARDSNEQFF. The CDR3 nucleotides are TGTGCCAGCAGTTTACGCGCCCGGGACAGCAATGAGCAGTTCTTC. The rearrangement links TRBV27 to TRBJ2-1; TRBD1 matches 7 bases. The CDR3 is 15 amino acids. J gave up 6 bases and V 2 bases, and 7 bases lay outside the gene matches. CDR1 MNHEY and CDR2 SMNVEV come from the germline V gene (reference sequence).

The chain is built from TRBV27 and TRBJ2-2, with D possibly being TRBD1 (5 bases). Germline CDR1 reads MNHEY; CDR2 reads SMNVEV (reference sequence). V was trimmed by 7 bases and J by 5 bases, leaving 8 bases between them. This CDR3 is 12 amino acids long. For the CDR3, the DNA is TGTGCCAGCAAGCAGGGTACCGGGGAGCTGTTTTTT. It specifies CASKQGTGELFF.

This clone was recorded only once. V and J are TRBV5-1 and TRBJ2-4; tentatively, D is TRBD1 (5 bases). Per germline, CDR1 SGHRS and CDR2 YFSETQ. Trimming took off 0 bases at V and 8 bases at J, with 15 bases between the two ends. There are 15 residues in the CDR3. In DNA form, the CDR3 reads TGCGCCAGCAGCTTGGCCGGAGCAGGGTTGCACATTCAGTACTTC. This encodes CASSLAGAGLHIQYF.

The chain has TRBV2 and TRBJ1-2, with a weak D call TRBD1 (6 bases). V was pared by 11 bases and J by 1 base, with 23 bases between. The V gene's germline CDR1 is SNHLY and CDR2 FYNNEI. The CDR3 runs 16 residues. This CDR3 is CAARGPDQGNNYGYTF. CDR3 DNA sequence: TGTGCCGCTAGGGGACCCGACCAGGGGAATAACTATGGCTACACCTTC.

The rearrangement links TRBV7-3 to TRBJ2-3; 11 bases align to TRBD1. Germline CDR1 and CDR2: SGHTA and FQGTGA. V lost 6 bases and J lost 4; bases outside the gene matches: 9. CDR3 length: 16 amino acids. Here the CDR3 reads CASRTGTGGSPDTQYF. CDR3 DNA sequence: TGTGCCAGCAGGACCGGGACAGGGGGTTCCCCAGATACGCAGTATTTT. The full variable domain, its missing parts supplied by reference TRBV7-3 and TRBJ2-3, is GAGVSQTPSNKVTEKGKYVELRCDPISGHTALYWYRQSLGQGPEFLIYFQGTGAADDSGLPNDRFFAVRPEGSVSTLKIQRTERGDSAVYLCASRTGTGGSPDTQYFGPGTRLTVL.

This chain links TRBV28 with TRBJ2-3; maybe TRBD1 (5 bases). V was pared by 3 bases and J by 2 bases, with 9 bases between. This CDR3 contains 14 residues. Per germline, CDR1 MDHEN and CDR2 SYDVKM. CDR3 region: CASSFGAITDTQYF. The CDR3 nucleotides are TGTGCCAGCAGTTTTGGGGCCATCACAGATACGCAGTATTTT.

J is TRBJ2-5 and V is TRBV27; the D is unclear. Trimming took off 3 bases at V and 2 bases at J, with 10 bases between the two ends. This CDR3 has 14 residues. Germline V gene sequence: CDR1 MNHEY, CDR2 SMNVEV (reference sequence). CDR3 loop: CASSLGRQQETQYF. The DNA of the CDR3 is TGTGCCAGCAGTTTGGGCAGGCAACAAGAGACCCAGTACTTC.

This clone was found once. The chain joins TRBV5-4 to TRBJ1-2; 7 nucleotides line up with TRBD1. The length of the CDR3 is 14 residues. The germline V gene encodes CDR1 SGHNT and CDR2 YYREEE (reference sequence). The junction had 0 bases not matched to a gene; V was cut back by 0 bases and J by 1 base. DNA of the CDR3: TGTGCCAGCAGCTTGGCAGGGGGTAACTATGGCTACACCTTC. It encodes CASSLAGGNYGYTF.

The chain couples TRBV28 to TRBJ1-4, with a possible D match to TRBD1 (6 bases). This CDR3 has 17 residues. Germline V gene sequence: CDR1 MDHEN, CDR2 SYDVKM. With 6 bases removed from V and 4 bases from J, the gap between germline ends came to 21 bases. The CDR3 is CASSPLGLRGYNEKLFF. The CDR3 DNA is TGTGCCAGCAGCCCTCTGGGGCTTAGGGGGTATAATGAAAAACTGTTTTTT.

The gene calls are TRBV4-1 and TRBJ2-2, with 8 bases matching TRBD2. The CDR3 is 16 residues long. Germline trimming cut 4 bases from V and 1 base from J; bases unmatched to any gene: 5. Germline CDR1 reads MGHRA; CDR2 reads YSYEKL. CDR3 sequence reads: CASSPLAGWNTGELFF. CDR3 in DNA: TGCGCCAGCAGCCCTCTAGCGGGTTGGAACACCGGGGAGCTGTTTTTT.